These T cell receptor beta chains were read from a single sample in a study of cytomegalovirus exposure and HLA in healthy donors. TCRdb's copy holds only in-frame clones and misses some; the assay was immunoSEQ multiplex PCR. The repertoire holds approximately 300,000 clones, with over 70% as singletons. Input material: PBMCs. The receptors originated from a girl aged 2-10 years in good health and CMV-seronegative. The CDR3 runs from the conserved cysteine through the conserved F or W. Each record gives: J gene, clone size, V gene, D gene, CDR3 protein, CDR3 DNA. D genes are given only for firm matches. Not all rows give a size; the values are once, few, many and, for expanded clones, a class.

J: TRBJ1-4; size: .; V: TRBV2; D: .; CDR3: CASGGSTVNMLWKLFF; DNA: TGTGCCAGCGGGGGGAGCACAGTTAATATGTTGTGGAAACTGTTTTTT
J: TRBJ2-7; size: .; V: TRBV28; D: .; CDR3: CASSYPKFARESYEQYF; DNA: TGTGCCAGCAGTTACCCCAAATTTGCGCGGGAATCCTACGAGCAGTACTTC
J: TRBJ2-7; size: .; V: TRBV10-1; D: TRBD2; CDR3: CASSCGLAGTYEQYF; DNA: TGCGCCAGCAGCTGCGGACTAGCAGGGACCTACGAGCAGTACTTC
J: TRBJ2-3; size: .; V: TRBV5-5; D: TRBD1; CDR3: CASSLWDRGLTDTQYF; DNA: TGTGCCAGCAGCTTATGGGACAGGGGATTGACAGATACGCAGTATTTT
J: TRBJ1-2; size: few; V: TRBV27; D: TRBD1; CDR3: CASAVLGTGGLYGYTF; DNA: TGTGCCAGTGCCGTCCTTGGGACAGGGGGTCTCTATGGCTACACCTTC
J: TRBJ2-7; size: few; V: TRBV2; D: .; CDR3: CASRTDSGISEQYF; DNA: TGTGCCAGCAGGACGGACAGTGGAATTAGCGAGCAGTACTTC
J: TRBJ1-2; size: .; V: TRBV5-1; D: TRBD1; CDR3: CATTDRVERGYTF; DNA: TGCGCCACCACCGACAGGGTCGAAAGAGGCTACACCTTC
J: TRBJ2-3; size: .; V: TRBV29-1; D: TRBD2; CDR3: CSVTSVDTQYF; DNA: TGCAGCGTTACTAGCGTAGATACGCAGTATTTT
J: TRBJ2-7; size: .; V: TRBV5-1; D: TRBD2; CDR3: CASSFSSGLYEQYF; DNA: TGCGCCAGCAGCTTTTCTAGCGGGCTTTACGAGCAGTACTTC
J: TRBJ2-5; size: once; V: TRBV28; D: TRBD1; CDR3: CASSNRDSEETQYF; DNA: TGTGCCAGCAGCAACCGGGACAGCGAAGAGACCCAGTACTTC
J: TRBJ1-5; size: .; V: TRBV28; D: TRBD1; CDR3: CASSQIDRGNQPQHF; DNA: TGTGCCAGCAGCCAGATCGACAGGGGGAATCAGCCCCAGCATTTT
J: TRBJ2-7; size: .; V: TRBV19; D: TRBD1; CDR3: CASSIPAGTGTNEQYF; DNA: TGTGCCAGTAGTATCCCGGCCGGGACAGGCACCAACGAGCAGTACTTC
J: TRBJ2-7; size: .; V: TRBV9; D: TRBD1; CDR3: CASSVEGTGDYEQYF; DNA: TGTGCCAGCAGCGTTGAGGGGACAGGAGACTACGAGCAGTACTTC
J: TRBJ2-1; size: .; V: TRBV4-1; D: .; CDR3: CASSQGPGTSINEQFF; DNA: TGCGCCAGCAGCCAAGGCCCCGGGACTTCTATCAATGAGCAGTTCTTC
J: TRBJ2-7; size: once; V: TRBV4-1; D: TRBD2; CDR3: CASSQGASGSSLSYEQYF; DNA: TGCGCCAGCAGCCAAGGTGCTAGCGGGAGTTCTCTCTCCTACGAGCAGTACTTC
J: TRBJ1-1; size: .; V: TRBV6-1; D: .; CDR3: CASSGNRAGAEAFF; DNA: TGTGCCAGCAGTGGGAACAGGGCAGGGGCTGAAGCTTTCTTT
J: TRBJ2-7; size: .; V: TRBV28; D: .; CDR3: CASIGRDTSYEQYF; DNA: TGTGCCAGCATTGGTCGGGACACCTCCTACGAGCAGTACTTC
J: TRBJ2-1; size: .; V: TRBV19; D: .; CDR3: CASKDYPRDEQFF; DNA: TGTGCCAGTAAAGACTACCCGAGGGATGAGCAGTTCTTC
J: TRBJ1-5; size: .; V: TRBV12-5; D: .; CDR3: CASGLAGQPQHF; DNA: TGTGCCAGTGGCTTGGCAGGCCAGCCCCAGCATTTT
J: TRBJ1-2; size: few; V: TRBV28; D: TRBD1; CDR3: CASSRGQGHGYTF; DNA: TGTGCCAGCAGTAGAGGACAGGGCCATGGCTACACCTTC
J: TRBJ1-1; size: .; V: TRBV18; D: .; CDR3: CASSPRAVWTEAFF; DNA: TGTGCCAGCTCACCCAGGGCTGTTTGGACTGAAGCTTTCTTT
J: TRBJ2-7; size: once; V: TRBV4-1; D: .; CDR3: CASSQEGGTAAWYEQYF; DNA: TGCGCCAGCAGCCAAGAAGGGGGAACCGCCGCCTGGTACGAGCAGTACTTC
J: TRBJ2-5; size: .; V: TRBV20-1; D: .; CDR3: CSATTGTQYF; DNA: TGCAGTGCTACGACAGGGACCCAGTACTTC
J: TRBJ2-1; size: .; V: TRBV4-1; D: TRBD2; CDR3: CASSRRGGTYNEQFF; DNA: TGCGCCAGCAGCCGGCGGGGGGGCACCTACAATGAGCAGTTCTTC
J: TRBJ1-5; size: .; V: TRBV5-1; D: TRBD1; CDR3: CASSLGQGSRLGNQPQHF; DNA: TGCGCCAGCAGCTTGGGACAGGGGAGCCGGTTGGGCAATCAGCCCCAGCATTTT
J: TRBJ1-4; size: .; V: TRBV6-5; D: .; CDR3: CAVQGREKLFF; DNA: TGTGCCGTGCAGGGCCGTGAAAAACTGTTTTTT
J: TRBJ1-1; size: .; V: TRBV28; D: TRBD1; CDR3: CASSLDRDQGAFF; DNA: TGTGCCAGCAGTCTCGACAGGGACCAGGGAGCTTTCTTT
J: TRBJ1-5; size: once; V: TRBV28; D: .; CDR3: CASSTSGGGNQPQHF; DNA: TGTGCCAGCAGTACCTCTGGGGGGGGCAATCAGCCCCAGCATTTT
J: TRBJ2-5; size: .; V: TRBV4-1; D: TRBD2; CDR3: CASSQTGLAGEGETQYF; DNA: TGCGCCAGCAGCCAAACGGGACTAGCGGGGGAAGGAGAGACCCAGTACTTC
J: TRBJ1-2; size: .; V: TRBV9; D: TRBD1; CDR3: CASSGRDSLYGYTF; DNA: TGTGCCAGCAGCGGCCGGGACAGCTTGTATGGCTACACCTTC
J: TRBJ2-7; size: .; V: TRBV2; D: .; CDR3: CASRGVRDPLYEQYF; DNA: TGTGCCAGCAGGGGGGTGCGGGATCCCCTCTACGAGCAGTACTTC